This T cell receptor beta chain was observed in a study of chemoradiotherapy in HPV16-positive cancers. Repertoires were generated with immunoSEQ multiplex PCR, while TCRdb's copy carries only in-frame clones and drops some. The sample has 12,000 or so clones, around 80% seen once. Repertoires were sampled repeatedly during chemoradiotherapy. Germline values: CDR1 SGHTA, CDR2 FQGTGA. Trimming removed 4 bases from V and 2 bases from J, with 8 bases in between. The CDR3 runs 13 residues. Findings of the study overall: Candidate HPV-specific clones and E7-related TCR motifs grew in tumor during treatment.

This clone was seen just once. Its antigen is currently unknown. The chain recombines TRBV7-3 with TRBJ1-1, with no clear D. The TCR originated in a human donor with HPV-associated anogenital cancer. The sample was taken from a patient who underwent chemoradiotherapy. The CDR3 DNA reads as TGTGCCAGCAGCTCATCTCTAAACACTGAAGCTTTCTTT. Its translation is CASSSSLNTEAFF.